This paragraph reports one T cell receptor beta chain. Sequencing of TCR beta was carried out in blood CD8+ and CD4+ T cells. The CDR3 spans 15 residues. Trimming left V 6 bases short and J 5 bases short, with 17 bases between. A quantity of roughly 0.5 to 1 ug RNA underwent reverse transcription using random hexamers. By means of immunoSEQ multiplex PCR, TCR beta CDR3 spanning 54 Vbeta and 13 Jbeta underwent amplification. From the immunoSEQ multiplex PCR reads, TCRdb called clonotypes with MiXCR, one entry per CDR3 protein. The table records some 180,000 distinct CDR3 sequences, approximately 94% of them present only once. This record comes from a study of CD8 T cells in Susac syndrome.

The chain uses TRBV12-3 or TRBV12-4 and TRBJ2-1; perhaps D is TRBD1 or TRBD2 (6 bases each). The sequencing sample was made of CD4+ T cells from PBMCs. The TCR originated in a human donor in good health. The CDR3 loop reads CASREGGAAHNEQFF. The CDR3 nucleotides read TGTGCCAGCAGAGAGGGGGGAGCGGCCCACAATGAGCAGTTCTTC.